This T cell receptor beta chain is drawn from a study of cytomegalovirus exposure and HLA in healthy donors. Study results and limitations: One cluster of highly shared sequence variants probably arose as a sequencing artifact. The authors later linked a missense DCLRE1C variant to TCR beta V- and J-gene trimming.

Trimming cost V 4 bases and J 8 bases; bases outside gene matches: 7. This CDR3 contains 14 residues. The germline gives CDR1 SGHTA, CDR2 FQGTGA. PCR was performed using 60 Vbeta and 13 Jbeta primers. Data came from immunoSEQ multiplex PCR; TCRdb stores just in-frame clones and leaves some out. The data hold some 86,000 clones, with about 66% observed a single time. Worth noting for this clone: Its antigen remains unidentified.

This sequence was found in a man between 25 and 39 years old in good health and CMV-seronegative. The sequenced material came from PBMCs. The chain couples TRBV7-3 to TRBJ2-2; 7 nucleotides agree with TRBD1. CDR3 in DNA: TGTGCCAGCAGCTCACAGGGGAGTTCGGGGGAGCTGTTTTTT. It is translated as CASSSQGSSGELFF.